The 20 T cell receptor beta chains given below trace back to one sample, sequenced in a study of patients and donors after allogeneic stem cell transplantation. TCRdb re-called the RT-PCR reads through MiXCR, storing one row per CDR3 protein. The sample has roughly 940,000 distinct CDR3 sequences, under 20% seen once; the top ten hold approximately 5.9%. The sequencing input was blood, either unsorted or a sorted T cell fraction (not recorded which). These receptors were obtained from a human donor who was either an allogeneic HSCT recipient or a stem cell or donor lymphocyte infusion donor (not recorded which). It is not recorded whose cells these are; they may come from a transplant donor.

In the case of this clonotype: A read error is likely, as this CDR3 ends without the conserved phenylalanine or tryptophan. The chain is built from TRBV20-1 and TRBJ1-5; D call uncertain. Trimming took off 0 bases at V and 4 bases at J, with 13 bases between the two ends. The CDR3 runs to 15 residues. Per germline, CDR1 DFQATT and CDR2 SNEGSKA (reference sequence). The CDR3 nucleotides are TGCAGTGCTAGAGAACAGACCCTTCGGAATCAGCCCCAGCATTCT. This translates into CSAREQTLRNQPQHS.

The CDR3 DNA follows: TGCAGTGCTAGAAACACCGGGACAGGGTCGGAGACCCAGTACTTC. Translated: CSARNTGTGSETQYF. This chain connects TRBV20-1 to TRBJ2-5, with 9 nucleotides matching TRBD1. Trimming at V came to 2 bases and at J to 5 bases, leaving 9 bases not matched to a gene. CDR3 length: 15 residues. CDR1 is DFQATT and CDR2 is SNEGSKA in the germline V gene (reference sequence).

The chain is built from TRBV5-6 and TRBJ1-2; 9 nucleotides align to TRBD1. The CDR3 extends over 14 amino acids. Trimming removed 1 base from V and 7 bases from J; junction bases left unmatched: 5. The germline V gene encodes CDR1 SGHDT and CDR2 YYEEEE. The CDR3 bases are TGTGCCAGCAGCTTGAACAGGGGGCGTGGTGGCTACACCTTC. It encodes CASSLNRGRGGYTF.

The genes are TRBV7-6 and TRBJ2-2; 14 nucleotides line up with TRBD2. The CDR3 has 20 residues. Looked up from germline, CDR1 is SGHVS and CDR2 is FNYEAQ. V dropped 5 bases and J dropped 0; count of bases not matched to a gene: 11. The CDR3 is CASSHRLAGGTRANTGELFF. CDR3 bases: TGTGCCAGCAGCCACCGACTAGCGGGGGGGACTCGCGCGAACACCGGGGAGCTGTTTTTT.

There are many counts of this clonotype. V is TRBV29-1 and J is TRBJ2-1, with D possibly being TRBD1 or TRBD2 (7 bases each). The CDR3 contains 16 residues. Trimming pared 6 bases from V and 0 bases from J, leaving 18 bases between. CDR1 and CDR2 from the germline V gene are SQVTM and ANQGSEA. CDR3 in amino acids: CSVAPTGRVSYNEQFF. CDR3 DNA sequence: TGCAGCGTCGCCCCGACAGGGAGGGTCTCCTACAATGAGCAGTTCTTC.

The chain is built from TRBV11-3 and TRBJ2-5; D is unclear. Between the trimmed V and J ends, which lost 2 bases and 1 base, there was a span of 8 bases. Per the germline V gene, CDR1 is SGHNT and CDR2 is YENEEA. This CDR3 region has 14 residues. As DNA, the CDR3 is TGTGCCAGCAGCTTAAAGGGATTCCAAGAGACCCAGTACTTC. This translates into CASSLKGFQETQYF.

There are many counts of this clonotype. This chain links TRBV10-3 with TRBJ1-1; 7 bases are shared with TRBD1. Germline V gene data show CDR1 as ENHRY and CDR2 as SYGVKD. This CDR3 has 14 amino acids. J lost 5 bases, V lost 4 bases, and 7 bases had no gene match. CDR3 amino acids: CAISVEGALTEAFF. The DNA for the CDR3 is TGTGCCATCAGTGTGGAGGGGGCTCTGACTGAAGCTTTCTTT.

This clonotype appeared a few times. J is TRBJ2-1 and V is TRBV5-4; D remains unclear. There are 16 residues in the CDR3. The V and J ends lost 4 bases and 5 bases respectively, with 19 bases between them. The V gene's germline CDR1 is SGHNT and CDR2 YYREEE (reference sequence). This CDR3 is CASSLTSLASNNEQFF. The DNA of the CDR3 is TGTGCCAGCAGCCTGACCTCACTTGCGTCAAACAATGAGCAGTTCTTC.

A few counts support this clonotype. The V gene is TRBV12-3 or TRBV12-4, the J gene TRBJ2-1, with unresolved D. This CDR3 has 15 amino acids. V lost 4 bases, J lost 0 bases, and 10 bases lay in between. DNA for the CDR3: TGTGCCAGCAGTTATTTAGCCAGCTCCTACAATGAGCAGTTCTTC. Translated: CASSYLASSYNEQFF.

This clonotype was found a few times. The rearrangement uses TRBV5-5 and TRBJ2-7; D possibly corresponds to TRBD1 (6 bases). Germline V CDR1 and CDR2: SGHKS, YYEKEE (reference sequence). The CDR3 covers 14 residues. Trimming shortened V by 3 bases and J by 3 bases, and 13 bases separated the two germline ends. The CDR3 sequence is CASSSRIQGYEQYF. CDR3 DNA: TGTGCCAGCAGCTCACGGATACAGGGCTACGAGCAGTACTTC.

CDR3 sequence (DNA): TGTGCCAGCAGCTTAGGTCTCTTAGGGGGACTCCGATGGAACACTGAAGCTTTCTTT. It yields the protein CASSLGLLGGLRWNTEAFF. V usage is TRBV11-1 and J usage is TRBJ1-1; perhaps TRBD1 as D (6 bases). The CDR3 has 19 residues. Germline V gene data show CDR1 as SGHAT and CDR2 as FQDESV (reference sequence). The V and J ends lost 1 base and 1 base respectively, with 22 bases between them.

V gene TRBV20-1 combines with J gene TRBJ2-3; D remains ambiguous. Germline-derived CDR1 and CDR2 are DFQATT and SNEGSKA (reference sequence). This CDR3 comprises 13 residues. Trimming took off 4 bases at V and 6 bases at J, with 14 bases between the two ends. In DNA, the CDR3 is TGCAGTGCTAATCCGAGGAAAGGGGATACGCAGTATTTT. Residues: CSANPRKGDTQYF.

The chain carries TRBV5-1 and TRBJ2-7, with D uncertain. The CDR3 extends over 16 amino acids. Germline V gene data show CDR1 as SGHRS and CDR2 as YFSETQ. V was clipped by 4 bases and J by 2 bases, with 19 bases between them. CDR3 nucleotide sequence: TGCGCCAGCAGCCCACGAGGTGACACTACCACCTACGAGCAGTACTTC. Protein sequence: CASSPRGDTTTYEQYF.

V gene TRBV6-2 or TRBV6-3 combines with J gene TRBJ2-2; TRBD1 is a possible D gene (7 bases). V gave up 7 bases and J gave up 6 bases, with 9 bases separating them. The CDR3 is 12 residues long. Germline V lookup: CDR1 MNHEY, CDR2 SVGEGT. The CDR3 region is CASTRGAGELFF. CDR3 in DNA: TGTGCCAGCACCAGGGGGGCCGGGGAGCTGTTTTTT.

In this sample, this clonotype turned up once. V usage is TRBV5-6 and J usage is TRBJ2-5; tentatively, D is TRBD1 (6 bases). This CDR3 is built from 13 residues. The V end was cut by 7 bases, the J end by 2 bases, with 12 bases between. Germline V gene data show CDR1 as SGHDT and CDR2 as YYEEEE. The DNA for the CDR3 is TGTGCCAGCGGAATCGGACAGCAAGAGACCCAGTACTTC. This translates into CASGIGQQETQYF.

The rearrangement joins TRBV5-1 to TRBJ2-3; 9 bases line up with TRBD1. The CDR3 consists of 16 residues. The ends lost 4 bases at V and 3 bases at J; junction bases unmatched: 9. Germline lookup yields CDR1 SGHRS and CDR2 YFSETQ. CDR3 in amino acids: CASSEPGQGQTDTQYF. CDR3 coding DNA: TGCGCCAGCAGCGAACCGGGACAGGGACAAACAGATACGCAGTATTTT. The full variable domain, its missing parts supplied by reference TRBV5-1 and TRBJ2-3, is KAGVTQTPRYLIKTRGQQVTLSCSPISGHRSVSWYQQTPGQGLQFLFEYFSETQRNKGNFPGRFSGRQFSNSRSEMNVSTLELGDSALYLCASSEPGQGQTDTQYFGPGTRLTVL.

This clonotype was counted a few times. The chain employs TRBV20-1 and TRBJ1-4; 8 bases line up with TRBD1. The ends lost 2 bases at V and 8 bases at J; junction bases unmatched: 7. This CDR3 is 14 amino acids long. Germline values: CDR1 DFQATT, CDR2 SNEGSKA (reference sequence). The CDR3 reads CSARPQGGWEKLFF. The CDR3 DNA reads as TGCAGTGCTAGACCACAGGGGGGATGGGAAAAACTGTTTTTT.

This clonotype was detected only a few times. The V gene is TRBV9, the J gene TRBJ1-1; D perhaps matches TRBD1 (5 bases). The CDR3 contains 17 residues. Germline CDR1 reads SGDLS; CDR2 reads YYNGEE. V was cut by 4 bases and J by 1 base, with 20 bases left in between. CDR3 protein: CASSTLDSRVPNTEAFF. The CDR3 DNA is TGTGCCAGCAGCACCCTCGACAGTCGTGTCCCGAACACTGAAGCTTTCTTT.

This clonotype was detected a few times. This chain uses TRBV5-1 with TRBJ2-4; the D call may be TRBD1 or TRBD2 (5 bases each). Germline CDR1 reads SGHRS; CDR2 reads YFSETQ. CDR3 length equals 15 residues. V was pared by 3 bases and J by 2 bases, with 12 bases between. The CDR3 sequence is CASSSGPEPKNIQYF. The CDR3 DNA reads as TGCGCCAGCAGCTCGGGACCTGAACCCAAAAACATTCAGTACTTC.

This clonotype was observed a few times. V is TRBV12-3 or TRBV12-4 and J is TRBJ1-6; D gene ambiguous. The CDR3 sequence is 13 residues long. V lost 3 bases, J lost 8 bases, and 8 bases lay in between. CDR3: CASSLKVHSPLHF. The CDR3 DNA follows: TGTGCCAGCAGTTTGAAAGTCCATTCACCCCTCCACTTT.